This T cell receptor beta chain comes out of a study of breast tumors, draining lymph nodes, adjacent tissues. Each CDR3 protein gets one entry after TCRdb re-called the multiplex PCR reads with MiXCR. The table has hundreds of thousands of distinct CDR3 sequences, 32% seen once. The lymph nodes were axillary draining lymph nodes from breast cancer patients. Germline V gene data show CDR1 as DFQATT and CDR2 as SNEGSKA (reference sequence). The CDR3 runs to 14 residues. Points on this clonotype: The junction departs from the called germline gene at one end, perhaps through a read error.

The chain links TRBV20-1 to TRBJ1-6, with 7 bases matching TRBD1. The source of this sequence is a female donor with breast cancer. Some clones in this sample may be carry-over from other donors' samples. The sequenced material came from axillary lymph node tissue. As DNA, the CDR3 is TGCGGTGCGACCGGGACAGCTCTTGGTTCCCCCCTCCACTTT. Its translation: CGATGTALGSPLHF.